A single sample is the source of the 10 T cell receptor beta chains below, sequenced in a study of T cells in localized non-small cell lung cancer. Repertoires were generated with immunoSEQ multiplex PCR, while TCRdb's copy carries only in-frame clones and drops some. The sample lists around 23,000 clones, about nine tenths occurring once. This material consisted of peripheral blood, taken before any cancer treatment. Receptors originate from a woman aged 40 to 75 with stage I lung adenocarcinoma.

This chain's CDR3 is CASSLLGSPYNEQFF. The DNA of the CDR3 is TGTGCCAGCAGCTTACTGGGAAGCCCCTACAATGAGCAGTTCTTC. The rearrangement uses TRBV11-2 and TRBJ2-1; D is unresolved. This CDR3 region has 15 residues. Germline CDR1 and CDR2: SGHAT and FQNNGV. Trimming took 2 bases from V and 2 from J, leaving 10 bases between them.

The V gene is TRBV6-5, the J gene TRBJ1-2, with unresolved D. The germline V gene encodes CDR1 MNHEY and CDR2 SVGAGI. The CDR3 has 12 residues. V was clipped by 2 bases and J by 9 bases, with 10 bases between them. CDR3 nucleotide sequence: TGTGCCAGCAGTTACGGGGAAGGGAGCTACACCTTC. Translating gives CASSYGEGSYTF.

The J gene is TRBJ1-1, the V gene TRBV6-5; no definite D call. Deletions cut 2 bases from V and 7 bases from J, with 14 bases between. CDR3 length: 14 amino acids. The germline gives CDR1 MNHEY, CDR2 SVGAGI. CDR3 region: CASSYGPDGVEAFF. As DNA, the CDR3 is TGTGCCAGCAGTTACGGACCCGATGGTGTTGAAGCTTTCTTT.

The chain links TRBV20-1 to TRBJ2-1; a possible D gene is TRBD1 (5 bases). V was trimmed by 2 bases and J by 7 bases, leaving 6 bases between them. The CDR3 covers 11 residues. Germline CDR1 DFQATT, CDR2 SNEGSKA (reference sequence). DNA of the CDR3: TGCAGTGCTAGAAGGGGAAATGAGCAGTTCTTC. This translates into CSARRGNEQFF.

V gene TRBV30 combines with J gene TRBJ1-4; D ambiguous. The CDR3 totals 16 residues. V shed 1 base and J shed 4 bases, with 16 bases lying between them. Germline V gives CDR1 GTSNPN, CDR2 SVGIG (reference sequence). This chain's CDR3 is CAWSDSIQPINEKLFF. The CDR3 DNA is TGTGCCTGGAGTGATTCTATACAGCCGATTAATGAAAAACTGTTTTTT.

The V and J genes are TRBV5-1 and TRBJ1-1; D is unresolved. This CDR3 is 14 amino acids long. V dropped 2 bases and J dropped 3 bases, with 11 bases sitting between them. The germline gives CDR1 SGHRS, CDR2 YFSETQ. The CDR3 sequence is CASSLTFLDTEAFF. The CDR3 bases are TGCGCCAGCAGCTTAACCTTTCTGGACACTGAAGCTTTCTTT.

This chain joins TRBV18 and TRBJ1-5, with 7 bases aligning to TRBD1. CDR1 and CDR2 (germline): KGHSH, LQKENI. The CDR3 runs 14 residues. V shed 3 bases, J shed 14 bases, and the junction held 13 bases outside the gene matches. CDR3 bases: TGTGCCAGCTCACCCACAGGGGATTTGGGAAGGAAGCATTTT. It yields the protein CASSPTGDLGRKHF.

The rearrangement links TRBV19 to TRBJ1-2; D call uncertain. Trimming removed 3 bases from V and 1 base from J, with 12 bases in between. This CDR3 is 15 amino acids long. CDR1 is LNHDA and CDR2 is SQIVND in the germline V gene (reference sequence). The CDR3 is CASSMIGSSNYGYTF. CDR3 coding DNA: TGTGCCAGTAGTATGATTGGCAGCAGTAACTATGGCTACACCTTC. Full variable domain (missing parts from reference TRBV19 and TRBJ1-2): DGGITQSPKYLFRKEGQNVTLSCEQNLNHDAMYWYRQDPGQGLRLIYYSQIVNDFQKGDIAEGYSVSREKKESFPLTVTSAQKNPTAFYLCASSMIGSSNYGYTFGSGTRLTVV.

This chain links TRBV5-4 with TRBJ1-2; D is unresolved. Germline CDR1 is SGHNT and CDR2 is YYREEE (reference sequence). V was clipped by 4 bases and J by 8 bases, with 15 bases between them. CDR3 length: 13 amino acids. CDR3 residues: CASSAITSGGYTF. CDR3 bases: TGTGCCAGCAGCGCTATTACCTCGGGCGGCTACACCTTC.

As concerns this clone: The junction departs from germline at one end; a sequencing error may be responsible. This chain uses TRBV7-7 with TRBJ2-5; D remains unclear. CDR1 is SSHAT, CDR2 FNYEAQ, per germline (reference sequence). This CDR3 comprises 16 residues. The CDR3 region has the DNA TGTGCTAGCAGCCCAACCATCGTATGGTCCCAAGAGACCCAGTACTTC. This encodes CASSPTIVWSQETQYF. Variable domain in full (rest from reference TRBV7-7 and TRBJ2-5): GAGVSQSPRYKVTKRGQDVTLRCDPISSHATLYWYQQALGQGPEFLTYFNYEAQPDKSGLPSDRFSAERPEGSISTLTIQRTEQRDSAMYRCASSPTIVWSQETQYFGPGTRLLVL.